This T cell receptor beta chain was recorded in a study of Graves' ophthalmopathy and Graves' hyperthyroidism. Between the trimmed V and J ends, which lost 3 bases and 7 bases, there was a span of 15 bases. The CDR3 contains 14 residues. The authors amplified TCR beta CDR3 regions from RNA transcripts. HTBI primers served in a first-round RT-PCR, which a second-round multiplex PCR followed. From the multiplex PCR reads, TCRdb called clonotypes with MiXCR, one entry per CDR3 protein. The sample includes around 170,000 distinct CDR3 sequences, under 40% of them seen just once. Sequenced input: peripheral blood. The chain combines TRBV12-3 or TRBV12-4 with TRBJ1-2; no reliable D call. This TCR was sampled from a woman between 40 and 50 years old with Graves' ophthalmopathy. The CDR3 coding sequence is TGTGCCAGCAGTTTTGCCCCCCAGTTGGGTGGCTACACCTTC. Translation gives CASSFAPQLGGYTF.